One sample yielded the 17 T cell receptor beta chains listed below, sequenced in a study of read filtering for tumor transcriptome and immune sequencing. The library was built from about 0.4 ug RNA with molecular barcoded adaptors for alpha/delta and beta/gamma chains. Each CDR3 protein is one row after TCRdb ran MiXCR on the reads. The sample carries 100,000 to 150,000 distinct CDR3 sequences, roughly 13% recorded once. Specimen: a population of CD138-negative cells sorted from bone marrow. These receptors came from a donor over 35 with multiple myeloma.

This clonotype turned up a few times. A junction end diverges from the germline sequence, so it may reflect a read error. The rearrangement joins TRBV6-5 to TRBJ2-1, with TRBD2 matching 8 bases. Germline loops: CDR1 MNHEY, CDR2 SVGAGI. The CDR3 is 16 residues long. CDR3 residues: CASSPTGGFPGGEQLF. The CDR3 bases are TGTGCCAGCAGTCCCACGGGGGGGTTCCCAGGCGGTGAGCAGCTCTTC.

This clonotype was detected ten times or more. V gene TRBV6-5 combines with J gene TRBJ2-5; 12 nucleotides line up with TRBD1. The V and J ends lost 4 bases and 2 bases, in that order; junction bases with no gene match: 5. This CDR3 region has 16 residues. Per the germline V gene, CDR1 is MNHEY and CDR2 is SVGAGI. The CDR3 DNA is TGTGCCAGCAGTTCCCGGGACAGGGGGCGGCAAGAGACCCAGTACTTC. Translated, it gives CASSSRDRGRQETQYF.

Many counts were recorded for this clonotype. The chain employs TRBV6-1 and TRBJ1-5, with D perhaps matching TRBD1 (5 bases). V lost 6 bases, J lost 6 bases, and 21 bases lay in between. This CDR3 region has 16 residues. Germline-derived CDR1 and CDR2 are MNHNS and SASEGT. CDR3 loop: CASSGGNRNPAQPQHF. DNA for the CDR3: TGTGCCAGCAGCGGGGGGAACCGAAATCCTGCTCAGCCCCAGCATTTT.

Ten or more counts support this clonotype. This chain links TRBV5-1 with TRBJ2-1; D possibly matches TRBD1 or TRBD2 (6 bases each). The V end lost 4 bases, the J end lost 8 bases, and 13 bases lay between the germline ends. Looked up from germline, CDR1 is SGHRS and CDR2 is YFSETQ. The CDR3 is 13 residues long. CDR3 sequence reads: CASSTGALDEQFF. Here the CDR3 DNA reads TGCGCCAGCAGCACGGGGGCGTTGGATGAGCAGTTCTTC.

Only a few counts were recorded for this clonotype. A clone one base away is much larger, so this may be a read error. V and J are TRBV29-1 and TRBJ2-1, with 9 nucleotides matching TRBD2. The germline gives CDR1 SQVTM, CDR2 ANQGSEA. The CDR3 has 13 residues. The CDR3 DNA follows: TGCTGCGTGGGGACTAGCCCGGGGCTTGAGCAGTTCTTC. Translating gives CCVGTSPGLEQFF.

This clonotype has ten or more counts. The J gene is TRBJ2-5, the V gene TRBV11-1, with 15 bases identical to TRBD2. Germline V gene data show CDR1 as SGHAT and CDR2 as FQDESV (reference sequence). CDR3 size: 17 residues. The J segment lost 2 bases and the V segment lost 4 bases, leaving 5 bases of the junction unmatched. In nucleotides, the CDR3 is TGTGCCAGCAGCTCGGGACTAGCGGGAGGAGGTCAAGAGACCCAGTACTTC. It specifies CASSSGLAGGGQETQYF.

This clonotype has ten or more counts. V gene TRBV20-1 combines with J gene TRBJ1-5; D gene ambiguous. The CDR3 has 12 residues. Germline V CDR1 and CDR2: DFQATT, SNEGSKA (reference sequence). This CDR3 is CSARRPNQPQHF. CDR3 nucleotide sequence: TGCAGCGCCCGTCGGCCTAATCAGCCCCAGCATTTT.

This clonotype was seen a few times. The chain joins TRBV6-5 to TRBJ1-1, with D hard to call. Trimming removed 6 bases at V and 4 bases at J, with 6 bases between. This CDR3 has 11 residues. Germline V CDR1 and CDR2: MNHEY, SVGAGI. This CDR3 is CASSSVTEAFF. CDR3 in DNA: TGTGCCAGCAGCTCGGTCACTGAAGCTTTCTTT.

This clonotype came up a few times. The chain combines TRBV7-3 with TRBJ2-5, with a possible D match to TRBD2 (6 bases). Germline V CDR1 and CDR2: SGHTA, FQGTGA. The CDR3 totals 16 residues. Trimming took 2 bases from V and 1 from J, leaving 14 bases between them. CDR3 coding DNA: TGTGCCAGCAGCTTAGGTTCCGGGGGAGGCCAAGAGACCCAGTACTTC. Translation: CASSLGSGGGQETQYF.

The chain is built from TRBV11-2 and TRBJ2-5; no definite D call. The germline V gene encodes CDR1 SGHAT and CDR2 FQNNGV. The CDR3 runs 14 residues. Trimming shortened V by 2 bases and J by 1 base, and 8 bases separated the two germline ends. CDR3 nucleotides: TGTGCCAGCAGCTTAAGGACGGCCCAAGAGACCCAGTACTTC. Amino acid sequence: CASSLRTAQETQYF.

This clonotype showed up many times. V and J are TRBV7-2 and TRBJ1-1; D is ambiguous. This CDR3 region has 14 residues. Germline V gives CDR1 SGHTA, CDR2 FQGNSA. The ends were cut back, 1 base at V and 5 bases at J, with 11 bases in the middle. The CDR3 DNA reads as TGTGCCAGCAGCTTAGTTTCCGGGGAGACTGAAGCTTTCTTT. Translating it yields CASSLVSGETEAFF.

This clonotype appeared many times. This sequence joins TRBV20-1 and TRBJ2-2; 9 bases agree with TRBD2. CDR1 DFQATT and CDR2 SNEGSKA come from the germline V gene (reference sequence). CDR3 length equals 15 residues. V lost 4 bases and J lost 4; bases outside the gene matches: 7. CDR3 residues: CSAKRLAGPTGELFF. Here the CDR3 DNA reads TGCAGTGCTAAACGGCTAGCGGGGCCCACCGGGGAGCTGTTTTTT.

This clonotype was recorded at least ten times. J is TRBJ2-1 and V is TRBV11-2; weak D call: TRBD2 (6 bases). The CDR3 contains 16 residues. V lost 6 bases and J lost 7, with 22 bases in between. Germline loops: CDR1 SGHAT, CDR2 FQNNGV. The CDR3 bases are TGTGCCAGCAGGTTCCAGGGCGGGACTGGGCGGAATGAGCAGTTCTTC. It yields the protein CASRFQGGTGRNEQFF.

Many counts were recorded for this clonotype. The V call is TRBV6-2 or TRBV6-3, the J call TRBJ2-2; D might be TRBD2 (6 bases). The CDR3 has 16 residues. Germline lookup yields CDR1 MNHEY and CDR2 SVGEGT. Trimming removed 7 bases at V and 1 base at J, with 16 bases between. The CDR3 is CASNPIGGKNTGELFF. CDR3 in DNA: TGTGCCAGCAACCCGATTGGGGGGAAGAACACCGGGGAGCTGTTTTTT.

Ten or more counts support this clonotype. The chain uses TRBV29-1 and TRBJ1-1; unclear D gene. The germline V and J ends were trimmed by 2 bases and 1 base, with 5 bases remaining between them. The CDR3 is made up of 12 amino acids. Germline lookup yields CDR1 SQVTM and CDR2 ANQGSEA. In DNA form, the CDR3 reads TGCAGCGTTGAACGGGGGAACACTGAAGCTTTCTTT. This codes for CSVERGNTEAFF.

This clonotype was seen repeatedly, ten times or more. The rearrangement joins TRBV28 to TRBJ2-5; perhaps TRBD2 as D (6 bases). V lost 4 bases, J lost 5 bases, and 20 bases lay in between. The V gene's germline CDR1 is MDHEN and CDR2 SYDVKM. This CDR3 spans 16 amino acids. CDR3 amino acids: CASSSSLGGSGETQYF. In nucleotides, the CDR3 is TGTGCCAGCAGTTCTAGCCTCGGGGGTAGTGGGGAGACCCAGTACTTC.

This clonotype was seen a handful of times. This rearrangement joins TRBV20-1 to TRBJ2-2; 7 bases agree with TRBD1. CDR1 DFQATT and CDR2 SNEGSKA come from the germline V gene (reference sequence). The junction had 2 bases not matched to a gene; V was cut back by 7 bases and J by 6 bases. The CDR3 has 11 amino acids. CDR3 bases: TGCAGTGGGACAGGCTCCGGGGAGCTGTTTTTT. Amino acids: CSGTGSGELFF.